Below are 27 T cell receptor beta chains sequenced from a single sample in a study of blood T cell repertoires in COVID-19. Assay: immunoSEQ multiplex PCR; the TCRdb copy retains only in-frame clones and omits some. The table shows some 270,000 clones, with approximately 83% occurring only once. Sequenced input: PBMCs or T cells enriched from blood (not recorded which). The receptors originated from a woman aged 30 to 39 who had recovered from COVID-19.

The CDR3 sequence is CASSWGQGNPNYGYTF. As DNA, the CDR3 is TGTGCCAGCAGCTGGGGACAGGGCAACCCTAACTATGGCTACACCTTC. The chain couples TRBV7-9 to TRBJ1-2, with TRBD1 matching 9 bases. With V trimmed by 4 bases and J by 0 bases, 6 bases remained unmatched. CDR3 size: 16 residues. The germline CDR1 and CDR2 sequences are SEHNR and FQNEAQ (reference sequence). Filled out from reference TRBV7-9 and TRBJ1-2, the complete variable domain reads DTGVSQNPRHKITKRGQNVTFRCDPISEHNRLYWYRQTLGQGPEFLTYFQNEAQLEKSRLLSDRFSAERPKGSFSTLEIQRTEQGDSAMYLCASSWGQGNPNYGYTFGSGTRLTVV.

The J gene is TRBJ1-5, the V gene TRBV30; 8 nucleotides align to TRBD1. The V and J ends lost 3 bases and 7 bases, in that order; junction bases with no gene match: 2. The CDR3 is made up of 12 amino acids. Germline V gene sequence: CDR1 GTSNPN, CDR2 SVGIG (reference sequence). CDR3 loop: CAWRTGDQPQHF. DNA of the CDR3: TGTGCCTGGAGGACAGGGGACCAGCCCCAGCATTTT.

This rearrangement joins TRBV6-5 to TRBJ1-5; a possible D gene is TRBD1 (5 bases). Germline loops: CDR1 MNHEY, CDR2 SVGAGI. V was shortened by 6 bases and J by 4 bases, with 7 bases between the two germline ends. The CDR3 totals 12 residues. This chain's CDR3 is CASSGGNQPQHF. In DNA, the CDR3 is TGTGCCAGCAGCGGGGGGAATCAGCCCCAGCATTTT.

V gene TRBV28 combines with J gene TRBJ1-6, with 7 nucleotides matching TRBD1. Trimming at V came to 5 bases and at J to 2 bases, leaving 12 bases not matched to a gene. The CDR3 runs 18 residues. Per the germline V gene, CDR1 is MDHEN and CDR2 is SYDVKM. The CDR3 coding sequence is TGTGCCAGCAGTCTAAACCCTACAGGGGTCGCCTATAATTCACCCCTCCACTTT. Encoded protein: CASSLNPTGVAYNSPLHF.

The chain is built from TRBV2 and TRBJ1-1; the match to TRBD1 covers 7 bases. This CDR3 comprises 14 residues. Trimming took 6 bases from V and 7 from J; bases not matched to a gene: 11. CDR1 SNHLY and CDR2 FYNNEI come from the germline V gene. In nucleotides, the CDR3 is TGTGCCAGCAGCCAAGCCCTTGGACAGGTTGAAGCTTTCTTT. It specifies CASSQALGQVEAFF.

V gene TRBV6-5 combines with J gene TRBJ1-5; 8 bases fit TRBD1. Per germline, CDR1 MNHEY and CDR2 SVGAGI. Trimming removed 2 bases from V and 1 base from J; junction bases left unmatched: 1. The CDR3 has 15 residues. The CDR3 DNA follows: TGTGCCAGCAGTTACCAGGGGGCCAGCAATCAGCCCCAGCATTTT. Translation gives CASSYQGASNQPQHF.

The chain recombines TRBV7-8 with TRBJ1-2; D gene unclear. Looked up from germline, CDR1 is SGHVS and CDR2 is FQNEAQ. This CDR3 comprises 13 residues. V was cut by 0 bases and J by 3 bases, with 5 bases left in between. CDR3 amino acids: CASSLASYYGYTF. In DNA, the CDR3 is TGTGCCAGCAGCTTAGCGTCCTACTATGGCTACACCTTC.

The V and J genes are TRBV28 and TRBJ2-7, with D maybe TRBD2 (6 bases). The CDR3 is 15 amino acids. Germline CDR1 is MDHEN and CDR2 is SYDVKM. Trimming stripped 5 bases from V and 3 bases from J, with 17 bases between. CDR3 sequence (DNA): TGTGCCAGCAGTCTACCCCCGGGACTTCTCTACGAGCAGTACTTC. Amino acid sequence: CASSLPPGLLYEQYF.

This clone was detected a few times. J is TRBJ1-1 and V is TRBV27; 8 bases fit TRBD1. The germline V gene encodes CDR1 MNHEY and CDR2 SMNVEV (reference sequence). The CDR3 is 14 amino acids. J gave up 9 bases and V 2 bases, and 8 bases lay outside the gene matches. This chain's CDR3 is CASSLLADREQAFF. The CDR3 DNA follows: TGTGCCAGCAGTTTACTCGCGGACAGGGAGCAAGCTTTCTTT.

The chain joins TRBV7-8 to TRBJ1-2; TRBD1 aligns across 9 bases. The V segment lost 5 bases and the J segment 4 bases; nucleotides outside the gene matches: 5. Germline V gene lookup returns CDR1 SGHVS and CDR2 FQNEAQ. The CDR3 sequence is 14 residues long. Written as DNA, the CDR3 is TGTGCCAGCAGCACCGGGACAGGGACCTATGGCTACACCTTC. Residues: CASSTGTGTYGYTF. Together with reference TRBV7-8 and TRBJ1-2, the CDR3 gives the full variable domain: GAGVSQSPRYKVAKRGQDVALRCDPISGHVSLFWYQQALGQGPEFLTYFQNEAQLDKSGLPSDRFFAERPEGSVSTLKIQRTQQEDSAVYLCASSTGTGTYGYTFGSGTRLTVV.

The CDR3 DNA reads TGTGCCAGCAGCTCACGGGTAGGCAGGGCAGACATTCAGTACTTC. Its protein product is CASSSRVGRADIQYF. The J gene is TRBJ2-4, the V gene TRBV5-6, with D possibly TRBD1 on 5 matching bases. Germline V gives CDR1 SGHDT, CDR2 YYEEEE. This CDR3 comprises 15 residues. The V gene lost 3 bases and the J gene lost 8 bases, with 18 bases spanning the gap.

This clone was detected a few times. The J gene is TRBJ1-5, the V gene TRBV19; D is perhaps TRBD1 (5 bases). Germline values: CDR1 LNHDA, CDR2 SQIVND (reference sequence). Trimming took 1 base from V and 7 from J, leaving 14 bases between them. This CDR3 has 15 amino acids. This CDR3 is CASSIGAGNPQPQHF. CDR3 bases: TGTGCCAGTAGTATAGGGGCAGGGAACCCGCAGCCCCAGCATTTT.

This clone was counted between two and nine times. The V gene is TRBV28, the J gene TRBJ2-5, with D possibly being TRBD1 (6 bases). V was trimmed by 3 bases and J by 5 bases, leaving 16 bases between them. The CDR3 is 15 amino acids. The V gene's germline CDR1 is MDHEN and CDR2 SYDVKM. The CDR3 reads CASSFGGAQGETQYF. In nucleotides, the CDR3 is TGTGCCAGCAGTTTCGGTGGCGCTCAGGGGGAGACCCAGTACTTC.

V and J are TRBV4-1 and TRBJ1-2, with D unclear. This CDR3 is built from 16 residues. Germline values: CDR1 MGHRA, CDR2 YSYEKL. V lost 5 bases, J lost 2 bases, and 18 bases lay in between. The CDR3 coding sequence is TGCGCCAGCAGCTTCCCCGACGGATTACTAAACTATGGCTACACCTTC. It codes for CASSFPDGLLNYGYTF.

The J gene is TRBJ1-5, the V gene TRBV7-9; D is undetermined. Germline-derived CDR1 and CDR2 are SEHNR and FQNEAQ (reference sequence). The CDR3 extends over 12 amino acids. The V and J ends lost 5 bases and 7 bases respectively, with 9 bases between them. CDR3 sequence reads: CASSLGDQPQHF. Here the CDR3 DNA reads TGTGCCAGCAGCCTCGGAGACCAGCCCCAGCATTTT.

The chain couples TRBV5-1 to TRBJ2-1; no firm D call. The germline gives CDR1 SGHRS, CDR2 YFSETQ. V lost 4 bases and J lost 8, with 13 bases in between. This CDR3 is built from 13 residues. CDR3: CASSPVGGDEQFF. CDR3 coding DNA: TGCGCCAGCAGCCCCGTTGGTGGAGATGAGCAGTTCTTC.

This clone was observed once. The V and J genes are TRBV14 and TRBJ2-1, with 8 bases that match TRBD1. The CDR3 runs 13 residues. V gave up 4 bases and J gave up 8 bases; unmatched junction bases: 4. Looked up from germline, CDR1 is SGHDN and CDR2 is FVKESK. CDR3 protein: CASSLQGQDEQFF. The CDR3 region has the DNA TGTGCCAGCAGCCTTCAGGGACAGGATGAGCAGTTCTTC.

V is TRBV6-1 and J is TRBJ2-3; 11 positions agree with TRBD1. CDR1 is MNHNS and CDR2 is SASEGT in the germline V gene. This CDR3 region has 15 residues. V shed 2 bases and J 4 bases; nucleotides not matched to a gene: 2. CDR3 in amino acids: CASSERTGGADTQYF. CDR3 nucleotides: TGTGCCAGCAGTGAAAGGACAGGGGGCGCAGATACGCAGTATTTT.

The chain has TRBV7-2 and TRBJ2-5; possibly TRBD2 for D (6 bases). V gave up 2 bases and J gave up 0 bases, with 16 bases separating them. CDR1 is SGHTA, CDR2 FQGNSA, per germline. CDR3 length equals 17 residues. The CDR3: CASSLRRGREYQETQYF. CDR3 in DNA: TGTGCCAGCAGCTTAAGGAGAGGACGGGAGTACCAAGAGACCCAGTACTTC.

J is TRBJ1-5 and V is TRBV18; 10 bases map to TRBD1. This CDR3 is 20 amino acids long. With V trimmed by 3 bases and J by 1 base, 15 bases remained unmatched. Germline V gene sequence: CDR1 KGHSH, CDR2 LQKENI. The CDR3 spells CASSPGPGQGRSGSNQPQHF. The CDR3 DNA follows: TGTGCCAGCTCACCGGGACCGGGACAGGGGAGAAGTGGGAGCAATCAGCCCCAGCATTTT.

This chain joins TRBV7-3 and TRBJ2-1; TRBD2 is a possible D gene (6 bases). The CDR3 extends over 15 amino acids. Germline V lookup: CDR1 SGHTA, CDR2 FQGTGA. V dropped 4 bases and J dropped 9 bases, with 19 bases sitting between them. The CDR3 loop is CASSSAGPPHTEQFF. The CDR3 nucleotides are TGTGCCAGCAGCTCGGCGGGGCCCCCCCATACTGAGCAGTTCTTC.

This chain uses TRBV5-1 with TRBJ2-7; D gene ambiguous. The length of the CDR3 is 15 residues. V lost 0 bases, J lost 7 bases, and 17 bases lay in between. The germline CDR1 and CDR2 sequences are SGHRS and YFSETQ. The DNA for the CDR3 is TGCGCCAGCAGCTTGGTGGGCAGTAGGCAGCCAGAGCAGTACTTC. Translating it yields CASSLVGSRQPEQYF.

The chain couples TRBV11-2 to TRBJ1-1; D is unresolved. This CDR3 region has 14 residues. The germline CDR1 and CDR2 sequences are SGHAT and FQNNGV. Trimming took 2 bases from V and 4 from J, leaving 11 bases between them. CDR3 residues: CASSLWPGITEAFF. As DNA, the CDR3 is TGTGCCAGCAGCTTATGGCCCGGGATCACTGAAGCTTTCTTT.

The J gene is TRBJ2-1, the V gene TRBV6-5; 13 bases align to TRBD2. From germline, CDR1 is MNHEY and CDR2 SVGAGI. The CDR3 is made up of 15 amino acids. The trim removed 6 bases at V and 7 bases at J, leaving 6 bases unmatched. CDR3 sequence: CASSPGTSGKNEQFF. CDR3 DNA: TGTGCCAGCAGCCCCGGGACTAGCGGGAAGAATGAGCAGTTCTTC.

The chain is built from TRBV28 and TRBJ2-1; D is perhaps TRBD1 (5 bases). The V gene lost 6 bases and the J gene lost 1 base, with 19 bases spanning the gap. Germline V gene data show CDR1 as MDHEN and CDR2 as SYDVKM. The CDR3 contains 17 residues. This CDR3 is CASSPLGVHPSYNEQFF. In nucleotides, the CDR3 is TGTGCCAGCAGCCCTCTAGGGGTGCATCCTTCCTACAATGAGCAGTTCTTC.

The CDR3 coding sequence is TGTGCCAGCAGCTCGCCAGCGGACAGGGGTAGCACTGAAGCTTTCTTT. Its protein is CASSSPADRGSTEAFF. This chain joins TRBV5-4 and TRBJ1-1, with TRBD1 matching over 9 bases. Germline V CDR1 and CDR2: SGHNT, YYREEE (reference sequence). CDR3 length: 16 residues. The junction had 10 bases not matched to a gene; V was cut back by 3 bases and J by 4 bases.

The chain is built from TRBV5-4 and TRBJ1-1; no reliable D call. CDR3 size: 16 residues. The germline V gene encodes CDR1 SGHNT and CDR2 YYREEE (reference sequence). V lost 0 bases to trimming and J lost 0 bases, with 12 bases between them. The CDR3 protein is CASSLAPTVMNTEAFF. CDR3 in DNA: TGTGCCAGCAGCTTGGCACCCACAGTTATGAACACTGAAGCTTTCTTT.